Below, 29 T cell receptor beta chains from the same sample are listed, as sequenced in a study of prognosis after radiotherapy for stage I lung cancer. Genomic DNA served as the source from which two-round multiplex PCR generated TCR beta CDR3 amplicons. Amplification in first-round PCR relied on primers specific to each TRBV and TRBJ gene. MiXCR, run by TCRdb on the multiplex PCR reads, gives a single entry per CDR3 protein. This table has over 30,000 distinct CDR3 sequences, about 24% appearing once. Sequencing was performed on PBMCs, taken before or after stereotactic body radiation therapy (not recorded which). These receptors were collected from a donor aged 50 or older with non-small cell lung cancer.

The chain combines TRBV20-1 with TRBJ2-6; no clear D gene. V shed 4 bases and J shed 2 bases, with 9 bases lying between them. The CDR3 spans 14 residues. The germline gives CDR1 DFQATT, CDR2 SNEGSKA (reference sequence). This chain's CDR3 is CSAKAAAGANVLTF. The CDR3 DNA is TGCAGTGCTAAGGCTGCTGCTGGGGCCAACGTCCTGACTTTC.

This clonotype was seen a single time. This likely reflects a read error, since a far larger clone is one base away. J is TRBJ2-1 and V is TRBV6-8; TRBD2 matches 7 bases. Trimming at V came to 4 bases and at J to 9 bases, leaving 15 bases not matched to a gene. This CDR3 has 16 amino acids. CDR1 is MNHGY and CDR2 is SAAAGT in the germline V gene. CDR3 sequence (DNA): TGTGCCAGCAGTTCCCGGACTAGAGGAAGTGATAGTGAGCAGTTCTTC. Its protein product is CASSSRTRGSDSEQFF.

This clonotype was seen at least ten times. This chain links TRBV6-1 with TRBJ2-7; TRBD1 matches at 8 bases. The ends lost 0 bases at V and 4 bases at J; junction bases unmatched: 17. Germline V gene sequence: CDR1 MNHNS, CDR2 SASEGT. The CDR3 covers 19 residues. Here the CDR3 DNA reads TGTGCCAGCAGTGAAGCCTCATACCCCGAGGACAGGGATGCGTACGAGCAGTACTTC. Its translation is CASSEASYPEDRDAYEQYF.

This clonotype was observed at least ten times. The V gene is TRBV30, the J gene TRBJ2-5, with D uncertain. From germline, CDR1 is GTSNPN and CDR2 SVGIG (reference sequence). The CDR3 contains 11 residues. Trimming left V 2 bases short and J 5 bases short, with 6 bases between. CDR3 in DNA: TGTGCCTGGAGTTTTAAGGAGACCCAGTACTTC. This gives the protein CAWSFKETQYF.

This clonotype was counted a single time. At one of its ends the junction is not consistent with the germline gene, which may arise from a read error. The rearrangement uses TRBV12-3 or TRBV12-4 and TRBJ1-5; perhaps TRBD1 as D (5 bases). This CDR3 comprises 15 residues. In nucleotides, the CDR3 is TGTGCCAGCAGCACCTATGCGGGGACGGGTCAGCCCAAGCATTTT. Its translation: CASSTYAGTGQPKHF.

This clonotype was observed at least ten times. The chain uses TRBV20-1 and TRBJ2-5; D tentatively reads TRBD1 or TRBD2 (6 bases each). The germline V gene encodes CDR1 DFQATT and CDR2 SNEGSKA (reference sequence). This CDR3 comprises 14 residues. V was clipped by 6 bases and J by 4 bases, with 18 bases between them. CDR3 amino acids: CSARTGRRVETQYF. In nucleotides, the CDR3 is TGCAGTGCGCGCACAGGGAGGAGGGTAGAGACCCAGTACTTC.

Many counts were recorded for this clonotype. This chain links TRBV18 with TRBJ2-1; tentative D call: TRBD2 (6 bases). Germline V gene lookup returns CDR1 KGHSH and CDR2 LQKENI. V lost 3 bases and J lost 7, with 19 bases in between. The CDR3 runs to 16 residues. The CDR3 region is CASSPNLPGLDNEQFF. CDR3 DNA: TGTGCCAGCTCACCTAACCTACCGGGACTCGATAATGAGCAGTTCTTC.

This clonotype appeared many times. CDR3 DNA: TGTGCCAGCAGCGTAGTACTAGCGGACTACAATGAGCAGTTCTTC. This sequence encodes CASSVVLADYNEQFF. The chain couples TRBV9 to TRBJ2-1; 8 positions match TRBD2. Germline V gene lookup returns CDR1 SGDLS and CDR2 YYNGEE. Trimming cost V 0 bases and J 3 bases; bases outside gene matches: 2. The CDR3 contains 15 residues.

This clonotype was seen many times. The rearrangement joins TRBV28 to TRBJ1-2; TRBD1 matches 10 bases. CDR1 and CDR2 (germline): MDHEN, SYDVKM. This CDR3 has 15 residues. The junction had 3 bases not matched to a gene; V was cut back by 1 base and J by 4 bases. The CDR3 sequence: CASSLLGQGTYGYTF. In nucleotides, the CDR3 is TGTGCCAGCAGTTTATTGGGACAGGGGACCTATGGCTACACCTTC.

This clonotype was counted at least ten times. The CDR3 DNA follows: TGTGCCAGTCGGGGCGGGAGGGCCATAGCGTACAATGAGCAGTTCTTC. Protein sequence: CASRGGRAIAYNEQFF. The V and J genes are TRBV6-1 and TRBJ2-1; TRBD2 matches 9 bases. Trimming cost V 9 bases and J 4 bases; bases outside gene matches: 13. Germline V gene sequence: CDR1 MNHNS, CDR2 SASEGT. The CDR3 covers 16 residues.

This clonotype was seen repeatedly, ten times or more. The CDR3 sequence: CASSPDRGNTGELFF. DNA of the CDR3: TGTGCCAGCTCACCAGACAGGGGGAACACCGGGGAGCTGTTTTTT. This rearrangement joins TRBV18 to TRBJ2-2; 8 bases align to TRBD1. The CDR3 contains 15 residues. From germline, CDR1 is KGHSH and CDR2 LQKENI. Trimming cost V 2 bases and J 1 base; bases outside gene matches: 0.

The V and J genes are TRBV9 and TRBJ2-4; D remains ambiguous. V lost 4 bases, J lost 5 bases, and 19 bases lay in between. This CDR3 contains 16 residues. Germline lookup yields CDR1 SGDLS and CDR2 YYNGEE. The CDR3 is CASSQGWWQEENIQYF. The CDR3 region has the DNA TGTGCCAGCAGCCAAGGGTGGTGGCAGGAAGAAAACATTCAGTACTTC.

As regards this clonotype: A far larger clone is off by one base, so a read error is likely. The chain recombines TRBV6-1 with TRBJ2-7, with TRBD1 matching 10 bases. This CDR3 comprises 13 residues. The V gene end was trimmed by 5 bases and the J gene end by 12 bases; junction bases not matched to a gene: 10. The germline V gene has CDR1 MNHNS and CDR2 SASEGT. The CDR3 here is CASSTTPTGGWYF. CDR3 DNA sequence: TGTGCCAGCAGTACCACCCCGACAGGGGGCTGGTACTTC.

This clonotype was picked up many times. CDR3 DNA: TGCGCCAGCAGCATAAGACAGGGGCTAAAGGGCAATGAGCAGTTCTTC. Its translation is CASSIRQGLKGNEQFF. The chain couples TRBV5-1 to TRBJ2-1; 8 bases match TRBD1. CDR3 length: 16 residues. The V gene's germline CDR1 is SGHRS and CDR2 YFSETQ. J lost 6 bases, V lost 4 bases, and 12 bases had no gene match.

This clonotype was counted many times. This chain connects TRBV11-2 to TRBJ1-4; a weak D match, TRBD1 (5 bases). Trimming took 0 bases from V and 14 from J, leaving 13 bases between them. The CDR3 totals 13 residues. From germline, CDR1 is SGHAT and CDR2 FQNNGV. In DNA form, the CDR3 reads TGTGCCAGCAGCTTAGATCGGGCAGGGCCGCTGTTTTTT. Its translation: CASSLDRAGPLFF.

Note on this clonotype: One end of the junction varies from germline; a read error may be responsible. The V and J genes are TRBV28 and TRBJ1-4, with TRBD1 matching over 8 bases. The CDR3 has 15 residues. Germline lookup yields CDR1 MDHEN and CDR2 SYDVKM. The CDR3 region has the DNA TGTGCCAGCAGTTTCGATGGCAGGGGGCTTGAAAACCTGTTTTTT. Amino acid sequence: CASSFDGRGLENLFF.

The chain recombines TRBV3-1 with TRBJ1-2; 8 nucleotides agree with TRBD1. The germline V gene encodes CDR1 LGHDT and CDR2 YNNKEL (reference sequence). This CDR3 spans 16 amino acids. V lost 4 bases and J lost 4; bases outside the gene matches: 11. CDR3 loop: CASSPPGTGLLYGYTF. The CDR3 DNA reads as TGTGCCAGCAGCCCTCCCGGGACAGGCCTACTCTATGGCTACACCTTC.

The chain combines TRBV5-1 with TRBJ2-5; the D is unclear. The germline V gene encodes CDR1 SGHRS and CDR2 YFSETQ. The CDR3 totals 15 residues. V lost 3 bases, J lost 2 bases, and 14 bases lay in between. The CDR3 DNA follows: TGCGCCAGCAGCTCTTTCCCGGGCGCTCAAGAGACCCAGTACTTC. Encoded protein: CASSSFPGAQETQYF. Full variable domain (missing parts from reference TRBV5-1 and TRBJ2-5): KAGVTQTPRYLIKTRGQQVTLSCSPISGHRSVSWYQQTPGQGLQFLFEYFSETQRNKGNFPGRFSGRQFSNSRSEMNVSTLELGDSALYLCASSSFPGAQETQYFGPGTRLLVL.

This clonotype was detected ten times or more. V usage is TRBV15 and J usage is TRBJ2-3; 16 bases line up with TRBD2. This CDR3 contains 17 residues. With 3 bases clipped from V and 4 bases from J, the junction kept 4 bases outside the gene matches. Germline values: CDR1 LNHNV, CDR2 YYDKDF (reference sequence). CDR3 residues: CATSRLGTSGRADTQYF. The CDR3 bases are TGTGCCACCAGCAGGCTAGGGACTAGCGGGAGGGCAGATACGCAGTATTTT.

This clonotype was counted many times. The chain is built from TRBV19 and TRBJ1-1; D might be TRBD1 (6 bases). CDR3 length: 13 amino acids. Trimming took 7 bases from V and 1 from J, leaving 10 bases between them. In germline, CDR1 is LNHDA, CDR2 SQIVND (reference sequence). CDR3 sequence (DNA): TGTGCCAGTACCCTGGACAGGAACACTGAAGCTTTCTTT. Translation gives CASTLDRNTEAFF.

The sample holds many counts of this clonotype. The J gene is TRBJ2-7, the V gene TRBV20-1; the D gene is possibly TRBD2 (6 bases). Trimming pared 6 bases from V and 1 base from J, leaving 13 bases between. Germline lookup yields CDR1 DFQATT and CDR2 SNEGSKA (reference sequence). The CDR3 runs to 13 residues. The CDR3 region has the DNA TGCAGTGCGTCGGGAGAGCGGTCCTACGAGCAGTACTTC. Its translation: CSASGERSYEQYF.

This clonotype was seen repeatedly, ten times or more. The chain recombines TRBV5-5 with TRBJ1-5; weak D call: TRBD1 (6 bases). The CDR3 is 13 amino acids. The germline gives CDR1 SGHKS, CDR2 YYEKEE (reference sequence). V lost 4 bases to trimming and J lost 6 bases, with 11 bases between them. The CDR3 here is CASSNRESQPQHF. The CDR3 bases are TGTGCCAGCAGCAACAGGGAGAGTCAGCCCCAGCATTTT.

Concerning this clonotype: The conserved closing phenylalanine or tryptophan is absent in this CDR3, likely reflecting a read error. The chain uses TRBV28 and TRBJ1-5; D gene uncertain. V was cut by 6 bases and J by 5 bases, with 8 bases left in between. From germline, CDR1 is MDHEN and CDR2 SYDVKM. This CDR3 has 12 amino acids. DNA of the CDR3: TGTGCCAGCAGGCAATTTTATCAGCCCCAGCATTCT. Translated: CASRQFYQPQHS.

The chain carries TRBV29-1 and TRBJ2-3; 8 nucleotides agree with TRBD2. Germline lookup yields CDR1 SQVTM and CDR2 ANQGSEA. The CDR3 is 14 amino acids. The J segment lost 4 bases and the V segment lost 4 bases, leaving 7 bases of the junction unmatched. The DNA of the CDR3 is TGCAGCGTTGGGGCATCGGGGGGGTCAGATACGCAGTATTTT. Residues: CSVGASGGSDTQYF.

This clonotype was seen repeatedly, ten times or more. This chain uses TRBV13 with TRBJ1-1, with TRBD1 identical over 8 bases. Germline V gene data show CDR1 as PRHDT and CDR2 as FYEKMQ (reference sequence). This CDR3 is built from 16 residues. The ends lost 4 bases at V and 4 bases at J; junction bases unmatched: 11. The CDR3 region is CASSSHRHRGSTEAFF. CDR3 nucleotide sequence: TGTGCCAGCAGCTCCCACCGGCACAGGGGGAGCACTGAAGCTTTCTTT.

The rearrangement joins TRBV5-1 to TRBJ2-7, with 10 bases aligning to TRBD1. V was clipped by 5 bases and J by 2 bases; unmatched bases: 4. CDR3 size: 14 residues. The germline V gene has CDR1 SGHRS and CDR2 YFSETQ. CDR3 in amino acids: CASSRTGGTYEQYF. The DNA for the CDR3 is TGCGCCAGCAGTCGGACAGGGGGAACCTACGAGCAGTACTTC.

The gene calls are TRBV6-1 and TRBJ2-5, with TRBD2 identical over 7 bases. V dropped 6 bases and J dropped 9; count of bases not matched to a gene: 19. Germline assignment: CDR1 MNHNS and CDR2 SASEGT. The CDR3 is 16 residues long. The CDR3 sequence: CASRDGVATVGGSQYF. CDR3 bases: TGTGCCAGCAGGGACGGTGTCGCGACTGTCGGGGGGTCCCAGTACTTC.

This clonotype was observed at least ten times. The J gene is TRBJ1-2, the V gene TRBV20-1, with 10 bases that match TRBD1. With V trimmed by 5 bases and J by 0 bases, 6 bases remained unmatched. This CDR3 has 15 amino acids. Germline V gene sequence: CDR1 DFQATT, CDR2 SNEGSKA (reference sequence). CDR3 sequence reads: CSALDRGQTNYGYTF. The CDR3 bases are TGCAGTGCTTTAGACAGGGGGCAGACTAACTATGGCTACACCTTC.

Concerning this clonotype itself: This is likely an artifact of a read error, given a far larger clone one base away. This chain connects TRBV6-2 or TRBV6-3 to TRBJ1-5, with TRBD1 identical over 12 bases. In germline, CDR1 is MNHEY, CDR2 SVGEGT. This CDR3 is built from 15 residues. The CDR3 DNA sequence: TGTGCCGGCAGACCCGGGACAGGGGGCGGTCAGCCCCAGCATTTT. Translating it yields CAGRPGTGGGQPQHF.